These 3 T cell receptor beta chains originate from one sample sequenced in a study of OX40 agonist ivuxolimab in advanced cancers. Produced via immunoSEQ multiplex PCR; TCRdb's table is partial and in-frame only. This table holds roughly 46,000 clones, 80% to 90% found once. Here the sequenced sample was CD4+ or CD8+ T cells sorted from blood, taken in a trial of the OX40 agonist ivuxolimab. The receptor source for this set is an adult with an advanced solid tumor such as melanoma, head and neck, liver or kidney cancer.

Here the CDR3 reads CASSAGADTEAFF. In DNA form, the CDR3 reads TGTGCCAGCAGCGCGGGGGCGGACACTGAAGCTTTCTTT. This chain links TRBV9 with TRBJ1-1; TRBD1 is a possible D gene (6 bases). Germline-derived CDR1 and CDR2 are SGDLS and YYNGEE. V gave up 3 bases and J gave up 3 bases, with 9 bases separating them. The CDR3 runs 13 residues.

The J gene is TRBJ2-7, the V gene TRBV7-9; either TRBD1 or TRBD2 may fit D (5 bases each). Per germline, CDR1 SEHNR and CDR2 FQNEAQ (reference sequence). CDR3 length equals 13 residues. Trimming pared 5 bases from V and 3 bases from J, leaving 11 bases between. The CDR3: CASSPEGRYEQYF. CDR3 coding DNA: TGTGCCAGCAGCCCCGAGGGGCGCTACGAGCAGTACTTC.

The V gene is TRBV5-1, the J gene TRBJ2-1; 7 bases map to TRBD1. Unmatched junction bases numbered 11, after V lost 2 bases and J lost 3 bases. Germline CDR1 SGHRS, CDR2 YFSETQ. This CDR3 comprises 17 residues. The CDR3, as DNA: TGCGCCAGCAGCTTATTGGGGACAGCTGGTGACTACAATGAGCAGTTCTTC. Protein sequence: CASSLLGTAGDYNEQFF.